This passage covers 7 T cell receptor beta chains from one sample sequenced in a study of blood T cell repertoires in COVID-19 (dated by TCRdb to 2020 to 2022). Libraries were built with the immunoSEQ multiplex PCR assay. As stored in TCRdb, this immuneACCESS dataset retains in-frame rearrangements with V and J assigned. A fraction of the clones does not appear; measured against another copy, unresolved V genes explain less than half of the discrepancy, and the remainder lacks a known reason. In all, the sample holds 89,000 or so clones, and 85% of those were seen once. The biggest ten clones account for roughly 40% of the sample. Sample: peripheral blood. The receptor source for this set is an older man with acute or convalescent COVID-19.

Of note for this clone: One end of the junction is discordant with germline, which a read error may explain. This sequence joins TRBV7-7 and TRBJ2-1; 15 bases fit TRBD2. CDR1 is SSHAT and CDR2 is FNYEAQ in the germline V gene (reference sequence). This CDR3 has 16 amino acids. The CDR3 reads CASSSGLAGGRNEQFF. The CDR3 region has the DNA TGTGCTAGCAGCTCGGGACTAGCGGGAGGCCGGAATGAGCAGTTCTTC.

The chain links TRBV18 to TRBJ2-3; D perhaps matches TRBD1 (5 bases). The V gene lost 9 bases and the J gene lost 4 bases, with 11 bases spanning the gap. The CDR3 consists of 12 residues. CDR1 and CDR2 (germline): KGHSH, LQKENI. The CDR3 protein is CASEQESDTQYF. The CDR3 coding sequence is TGTGCCAGTGAACAGGAGTCAGATACGCAGTATTTT.

CDR3 DNA: TGTGCCAGCAGCCTGGCTAGCGGGACAAATGAGCAGTTCTTC. Its translation is CASSLASGTNEQFF. V gene TRBV6-5 combines with J gene TRBJ2-1, with 9 positions matching TRBD2. CDR3 length: 14 amino acids. CDR1 is MNHEY, CDR2 SVGAGI, per germline. The junction had 7 bases not matched to a gene; V was cut back by 6 bases and J by 7 bases.

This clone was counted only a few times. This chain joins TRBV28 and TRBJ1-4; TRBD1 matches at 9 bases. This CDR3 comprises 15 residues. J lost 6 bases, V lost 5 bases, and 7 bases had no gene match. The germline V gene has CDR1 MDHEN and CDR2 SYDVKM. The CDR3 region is CASSAGQGRDEKLFF. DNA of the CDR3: TGTGCCAGCAGTGCAGGACAGGGGCGAGATGAAAAACTGTTTTTT.

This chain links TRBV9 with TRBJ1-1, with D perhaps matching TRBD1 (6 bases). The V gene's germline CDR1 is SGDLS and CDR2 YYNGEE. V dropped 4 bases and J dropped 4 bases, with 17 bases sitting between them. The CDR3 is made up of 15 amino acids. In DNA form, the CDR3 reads TGTGCCAGCAGCCGGGAAGGGGGAAGGATCACTGAAGCTTTCTTT. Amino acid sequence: CASSREGGRITEAFF.

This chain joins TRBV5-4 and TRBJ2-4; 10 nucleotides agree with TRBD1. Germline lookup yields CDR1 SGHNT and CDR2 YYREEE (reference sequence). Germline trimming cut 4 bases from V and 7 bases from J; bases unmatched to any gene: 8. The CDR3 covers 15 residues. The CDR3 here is CASSAGEGQGNIQYF. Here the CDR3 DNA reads TGTGCCAGCAGCGCAGGAGAGGGACAGGGGAACATTCAGTACTTC.

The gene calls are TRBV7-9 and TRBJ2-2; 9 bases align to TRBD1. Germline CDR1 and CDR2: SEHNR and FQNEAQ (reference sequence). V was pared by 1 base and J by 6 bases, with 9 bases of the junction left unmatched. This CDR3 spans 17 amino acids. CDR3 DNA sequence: TGTGCCAGCAGCTTAGAAACCGGGACAGGGTCCGCCGGGGAGCTGTTTTTT. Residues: CASSLETGTGSAGELFF.